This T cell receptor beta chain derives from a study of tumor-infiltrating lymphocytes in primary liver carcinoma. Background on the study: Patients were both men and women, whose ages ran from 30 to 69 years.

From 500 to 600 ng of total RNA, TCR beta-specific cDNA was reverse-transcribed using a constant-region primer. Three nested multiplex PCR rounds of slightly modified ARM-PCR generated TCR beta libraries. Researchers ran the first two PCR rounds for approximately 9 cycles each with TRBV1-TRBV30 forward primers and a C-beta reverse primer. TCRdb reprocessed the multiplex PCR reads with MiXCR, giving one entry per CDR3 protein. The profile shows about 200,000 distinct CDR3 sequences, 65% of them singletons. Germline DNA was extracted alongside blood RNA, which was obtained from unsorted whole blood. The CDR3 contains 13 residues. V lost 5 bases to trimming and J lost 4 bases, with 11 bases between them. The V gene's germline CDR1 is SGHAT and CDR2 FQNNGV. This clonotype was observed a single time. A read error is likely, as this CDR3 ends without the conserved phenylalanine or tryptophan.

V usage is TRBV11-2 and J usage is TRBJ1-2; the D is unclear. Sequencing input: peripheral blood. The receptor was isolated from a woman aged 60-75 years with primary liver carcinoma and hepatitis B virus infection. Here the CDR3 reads CASSPSQTYGYTV. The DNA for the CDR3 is TGTGCCAGCAGCCCCTCACAAACCTATGGCTACACCGTC.